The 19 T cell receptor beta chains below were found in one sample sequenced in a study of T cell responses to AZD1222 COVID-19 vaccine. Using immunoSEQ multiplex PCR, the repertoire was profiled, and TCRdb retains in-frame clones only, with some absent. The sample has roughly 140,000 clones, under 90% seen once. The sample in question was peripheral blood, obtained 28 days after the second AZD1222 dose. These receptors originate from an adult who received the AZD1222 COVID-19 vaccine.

DNA for the CDR3: TGCGCCAGCAGCACTACTAGCGGGGGGCATCTAAGGAATGAGCAGTTCTTC. It specifies CASSTTSGGHLRNEQFF. The chain combines TRBV5-1 with TRBJ2-1, with TRBD2 matching over 12 bases. CDR1 and CDR2 (germline): SGHRS, YFSETQ. J lost 7 bases, V lost 4 bases, and 12 bases had no gene match. The CDR3 runs to 17 residues.

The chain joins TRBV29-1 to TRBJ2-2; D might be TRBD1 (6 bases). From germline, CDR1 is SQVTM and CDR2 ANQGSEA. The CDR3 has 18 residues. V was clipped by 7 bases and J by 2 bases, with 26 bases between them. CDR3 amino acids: CSAGDPENTGPNTGELFF. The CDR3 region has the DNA TGCAGCGCTGGTGACCCCGAGAATACAGGGCCTAACACCGGGGAGCTGTTTTTT.

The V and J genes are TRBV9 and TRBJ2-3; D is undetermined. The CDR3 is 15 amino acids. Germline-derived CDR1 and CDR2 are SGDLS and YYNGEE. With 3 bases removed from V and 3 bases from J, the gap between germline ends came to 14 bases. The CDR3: CASSALGFGTDTQYF. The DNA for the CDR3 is TGTGCCAGCAGCGCTTTAGGGTTTGGTACAGATACGCAGTATTTT.

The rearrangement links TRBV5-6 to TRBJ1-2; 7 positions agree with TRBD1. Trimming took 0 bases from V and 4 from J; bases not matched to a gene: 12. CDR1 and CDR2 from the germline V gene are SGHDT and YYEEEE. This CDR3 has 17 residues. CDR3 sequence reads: CASSLANLGTAGYGYTF. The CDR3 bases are TGTGCCAGCAGCTTGGCCAACCTCGGGACAGCTGGCTATGGCTACACCTTC.

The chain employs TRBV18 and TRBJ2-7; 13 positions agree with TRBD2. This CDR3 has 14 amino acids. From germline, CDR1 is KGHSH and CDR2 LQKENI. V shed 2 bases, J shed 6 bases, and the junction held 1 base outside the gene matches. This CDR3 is CASSPGLAGAEQYV. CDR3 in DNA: TGTGCCAGCTCACCAGGACTAGCGGGGGCCGAGCAGTACGTC.

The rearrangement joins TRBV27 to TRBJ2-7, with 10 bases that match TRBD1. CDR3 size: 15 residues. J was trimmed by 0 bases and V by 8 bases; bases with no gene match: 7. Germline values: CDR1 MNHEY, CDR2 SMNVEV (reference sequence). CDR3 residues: CASGRTGGGSYEQYF. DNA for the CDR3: TGTGCCAGCGGACGGACAGGGGGAGGCTCCTACGAGCAGTACTTC.

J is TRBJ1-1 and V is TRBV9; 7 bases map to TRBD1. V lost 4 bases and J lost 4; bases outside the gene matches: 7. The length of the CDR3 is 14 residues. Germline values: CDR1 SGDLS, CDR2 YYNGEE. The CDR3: CASSSRQGSTEAFF. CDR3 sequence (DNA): TGTGCCAGCAGCAGTCGACAGGGAAGCACTGAAGCTTTCTTT.

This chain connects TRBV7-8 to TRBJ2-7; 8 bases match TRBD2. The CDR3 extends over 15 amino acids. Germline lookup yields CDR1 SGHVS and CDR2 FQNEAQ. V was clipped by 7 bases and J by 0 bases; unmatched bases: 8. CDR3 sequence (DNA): TGTGCCAGCACCGTTAGCGGGATGGGCTCCTACGAGCAGTACTTC. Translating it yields CASTVSGMGSYEQYF.

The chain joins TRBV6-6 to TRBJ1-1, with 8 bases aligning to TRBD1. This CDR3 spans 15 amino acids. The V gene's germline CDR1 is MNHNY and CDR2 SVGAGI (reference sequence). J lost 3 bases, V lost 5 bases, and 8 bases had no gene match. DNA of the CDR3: TGTGCCAGCAGTCCCACAGGGGGTCGGTACACTGAAGCTTTCTTT. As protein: CASSPTGGRYTEAFF.

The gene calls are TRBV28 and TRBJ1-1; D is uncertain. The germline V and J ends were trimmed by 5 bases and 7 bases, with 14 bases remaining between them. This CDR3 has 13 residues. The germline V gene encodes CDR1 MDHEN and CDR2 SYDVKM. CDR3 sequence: CASSPPVWYEAFF. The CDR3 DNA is TGTGCCAGCAGTCCCCCAGTCTGGTATGAAGCTTTCTTT.

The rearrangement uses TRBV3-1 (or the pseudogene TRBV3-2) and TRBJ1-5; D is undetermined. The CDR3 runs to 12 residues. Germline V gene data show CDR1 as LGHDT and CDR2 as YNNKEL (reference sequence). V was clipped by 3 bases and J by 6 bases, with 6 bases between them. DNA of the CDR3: TGTGCCAGCAGCCATGGAAGTCAGCCCCAGCATTTT. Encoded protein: CASSHGSQPQHF.

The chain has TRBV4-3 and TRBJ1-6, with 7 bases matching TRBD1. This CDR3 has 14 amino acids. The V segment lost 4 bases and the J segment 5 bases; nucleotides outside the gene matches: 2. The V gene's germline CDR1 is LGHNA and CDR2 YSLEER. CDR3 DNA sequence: TGCGCCAGCAGCCGGGGGACAGATAATTCACCCCTCCACTTT. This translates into CASSRGTDNSPLHF.

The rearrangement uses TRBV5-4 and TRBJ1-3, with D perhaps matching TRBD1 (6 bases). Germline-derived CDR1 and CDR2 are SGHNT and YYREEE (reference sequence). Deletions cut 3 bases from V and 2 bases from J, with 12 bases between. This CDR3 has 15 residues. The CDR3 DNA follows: TGTGCCAGCAGCTCCTCGGGGGGCGCTGGAAACACCATATATTTT. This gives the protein CASSSSGGAGNTIYF.

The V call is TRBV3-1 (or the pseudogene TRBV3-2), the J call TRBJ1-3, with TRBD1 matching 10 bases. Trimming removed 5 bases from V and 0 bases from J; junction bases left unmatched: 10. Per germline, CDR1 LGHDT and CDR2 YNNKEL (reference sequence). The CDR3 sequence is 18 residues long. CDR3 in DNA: TGTGCCAGCAGCACCTGGGACAGGGGCCTGACCTCTGGAAACACCATATATTTT. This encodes CASSTWDRGLTSGNTIYF.

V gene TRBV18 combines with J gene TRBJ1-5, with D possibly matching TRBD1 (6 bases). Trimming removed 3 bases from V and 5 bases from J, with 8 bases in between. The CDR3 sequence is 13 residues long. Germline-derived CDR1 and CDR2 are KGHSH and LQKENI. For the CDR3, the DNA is TGTGCCAGCTCACCCGCAGGGGATCAGCCCCAGCATTTT. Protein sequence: CASSPAGDQPQHF.

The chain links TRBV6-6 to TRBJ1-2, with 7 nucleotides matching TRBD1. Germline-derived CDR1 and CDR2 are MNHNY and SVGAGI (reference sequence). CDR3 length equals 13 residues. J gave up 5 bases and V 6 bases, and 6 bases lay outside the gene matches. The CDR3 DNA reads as TGTGCCAGCAGCTTGAGACAGGGTTATGGCTACACCTTC. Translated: CASSLRQGYGYTF.

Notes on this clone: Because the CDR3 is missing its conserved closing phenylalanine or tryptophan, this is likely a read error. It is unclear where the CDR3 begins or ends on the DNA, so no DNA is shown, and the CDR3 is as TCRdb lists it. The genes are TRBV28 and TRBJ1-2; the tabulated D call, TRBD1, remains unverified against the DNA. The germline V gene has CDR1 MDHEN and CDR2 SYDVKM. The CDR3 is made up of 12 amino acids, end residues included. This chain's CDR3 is CASSTAGTRLNG.

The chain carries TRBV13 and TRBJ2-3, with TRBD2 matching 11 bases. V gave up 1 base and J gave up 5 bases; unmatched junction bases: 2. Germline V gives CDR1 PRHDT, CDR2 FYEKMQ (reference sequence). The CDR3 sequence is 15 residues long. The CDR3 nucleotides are TGTGCCAGCAGCTTAGTAGCGGGGGGGCGAGATACGCAGTATTTT. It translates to CASSLVAGGRDTQYF.

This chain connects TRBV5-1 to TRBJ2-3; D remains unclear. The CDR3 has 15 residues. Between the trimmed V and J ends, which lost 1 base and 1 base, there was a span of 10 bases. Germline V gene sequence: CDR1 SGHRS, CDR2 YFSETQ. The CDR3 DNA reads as TGCGCCAGCAGCTTGATGGCGGACCGCACAGATACGCAGTATTTT. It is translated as CASSLMADRTDTQYF.